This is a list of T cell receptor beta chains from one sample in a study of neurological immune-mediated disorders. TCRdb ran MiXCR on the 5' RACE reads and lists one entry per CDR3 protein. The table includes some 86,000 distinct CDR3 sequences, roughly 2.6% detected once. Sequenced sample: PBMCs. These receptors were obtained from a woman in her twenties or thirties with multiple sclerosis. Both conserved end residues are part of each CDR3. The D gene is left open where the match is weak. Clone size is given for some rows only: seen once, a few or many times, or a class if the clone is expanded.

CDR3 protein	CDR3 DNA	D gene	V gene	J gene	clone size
CASRITDTQYF	TGTGCCAGCAGAATCACAGATACGCAGTATTTT	NA	TRBV6-6	TRBJ2-3	many
CASSFQGVYEQYF	TGCGCCAGCAGCTTTCAGGGGGTCTACGAGCAGTACTTC	TRBD1	TRBV5-1	TRBJ2-7	many
CSASDTLGTEAFF	TGCAGTGCTTCGGACACCCTGGGGACTGAAGCTTTCTTT	NA	TRBV20-1	TRBJ1-1	many
CASAIFGSTYNEQFF	TGTGCCAGCGCCATTTTTGGGTCAACCTACAATGAGCAGTTCTTC	NA	TRBV6-2/TRBV6-3	TRBJ2-1	many
CASSFWLAGGPRELFF	TGTGCCAGCAGTTTTTGGCTAGCGGGAGGGCCACGGGAGCTGTTTTTT	TRBD2	TRBV12-3/TRBV12-4	TRBJ2-2	many
CSVGTSGYEQYF	TGCAGCGTTGGGACTAGCGGGTACGAGCAGTACTTC	TRBD2	TRBV29-1	TRBJ2-7	many
CAGSGQAGNEQFF	TGTGCCGGGTCGGGACAGGCAGGGAATGAGCAGTTCTTC	TRBD1	TRBV12-3/TRBV12-4	TRBJ2-1	many
CASSPGTANNQPQHF	TGCGCCAGCAGCCCGGGGACAGCCAACAATCAGCCCCAGCATTTT	TRBD1	TRBV5-1	TRBJ1-5	many
CASSLKGGLATGELFF	TGTGCCAGCAGTTTAAAAGGAGGGTTAGCCACCGGGGAGCTGTTTTTT	NA	TRBV27	TRBJ2-2	many
CASSLEGTTAYEQYF	TGCGCCAGCAGCTTGGAGGGGACAACGGCCTACGAGCAGTACTTC	NA	TRBV5-1	TRBJ2-7	many
CSAQGLLNTEAFF	TGCAGTGCTCAAGGGCTTCTGAACACTGAAGCTTTCTTT	NA	TRBV20-1	TRBJ1-1	many
CASSTVAGGPNTGELFF	TGCGCCAGCAGCACTGTAGCGGGAGGGCCGAACACCGGGGAGCTGTTTTTT	TRBD2	TRBV5-1	TRBJ2-2	many
CASSFSGDTYNEQFF	TGCGCCAGCAGCTTCAGCGGAGATACCTACAATGAGCAGTTCTTC	NA	TRBV5-1	TRBJ2-1	many
CSARDRTDYEQYF	TGCAGTGCTAGAGATCGGACGGACTACGAGCAGTACTTC	NA	TRBV20-1	TRBJ2-7	many
CASSLGGGPTVYNEQFF	TGTGCCAGCAGCTTAGGCGGGGGCCCTACCGTTTACAATGAGCAGTTCTTC	NA	TRBV7-2	TRBJ2-1	many
CASSLTGGETQYF	TGTGCCAGCAGTTTAACCGGTGGGGAGACCCAGTACTTC	NA	TRBV12-3/TRBV12-4	TRBJ2-5	many
CASDTLGTPDTQYF	TGTGCCAGCGACACGTTAGGGACGCCAGATACGCAGTATTTT	NA	TRBV12-3/TRBV12-4	TRBJ2-3	many
CASSFTRPDTDTQYF	TGCGCCAGCAGCTTCACAAGGCCTGACACAGATACGCAGTATTTT	NA	TRBV5-1	TRBJ2-3	many
CASSRLETDTQYF	TGTGCCAGCAGTAGACTAGAAACAGATACGCAGTATTTT	NA	TRBV6-2/TRBV6-3	TRBJ2-3	NA
CASSDSGSYNEQFF	TGTGCCAGCAGTGACTCGGGCTCCTACAATGAGCAGTTCTTC	NA	TRBV6-4	TRBJ2-1	many
CANSQRTGAGQPQHF	TGTGCCAACAGCCAACGGACAGGGGCTGGTCAGCCCCAGCATTTT	TRBD1	TRBV3-1	TRBJ1-5	few
CSYRVQVTEAFF	TGCAGCTACAGGGTACAAGTCACTGAAGCTTTCTTT	NA	TRBV29-1	TRBJ1-1	many
CSASLRESRTDTQYF	TGCAGTGCTAGTTTGCGGGAGAGCCGCACAGATACGCAGTATTTT	TRBD2	TRBV20-1	TRBJ2-3	many
CASSPPRAGGTDTQYF	TGTGCCAGCTCACCACCGAGGGCAGGGGGCACAGATACGCAGTATTTT	NA	TRBV18	TRBJ2-3	many
CASSYWDRTDTQYF	TGTGCCAGCAGTTACTGGGACAGAACAGATACGCAGTATTTT	TRBD1	TRBV6-5	TRBJ2-3	many
CASNGMWETQYF	TGTGCCAGCAACGGGATGTGGGAGACCCAGTACTTC	NA	TRBV5-5	TRBJ2-5	many